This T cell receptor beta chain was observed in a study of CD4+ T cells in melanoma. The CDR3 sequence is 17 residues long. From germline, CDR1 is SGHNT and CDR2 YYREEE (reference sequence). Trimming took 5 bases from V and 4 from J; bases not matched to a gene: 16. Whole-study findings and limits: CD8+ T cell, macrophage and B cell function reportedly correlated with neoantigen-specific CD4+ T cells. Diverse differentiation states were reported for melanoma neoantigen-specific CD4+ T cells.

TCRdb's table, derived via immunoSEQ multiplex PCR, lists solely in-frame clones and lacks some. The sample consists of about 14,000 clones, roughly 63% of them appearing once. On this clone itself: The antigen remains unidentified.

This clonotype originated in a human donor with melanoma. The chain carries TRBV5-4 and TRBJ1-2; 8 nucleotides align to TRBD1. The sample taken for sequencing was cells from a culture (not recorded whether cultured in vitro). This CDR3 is CASSRPRQGTDGYGYTF. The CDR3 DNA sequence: TGTGCCAGCAGTCGACCGAGACAGGGGACCGACGGCTATGGCTACACCTTC.